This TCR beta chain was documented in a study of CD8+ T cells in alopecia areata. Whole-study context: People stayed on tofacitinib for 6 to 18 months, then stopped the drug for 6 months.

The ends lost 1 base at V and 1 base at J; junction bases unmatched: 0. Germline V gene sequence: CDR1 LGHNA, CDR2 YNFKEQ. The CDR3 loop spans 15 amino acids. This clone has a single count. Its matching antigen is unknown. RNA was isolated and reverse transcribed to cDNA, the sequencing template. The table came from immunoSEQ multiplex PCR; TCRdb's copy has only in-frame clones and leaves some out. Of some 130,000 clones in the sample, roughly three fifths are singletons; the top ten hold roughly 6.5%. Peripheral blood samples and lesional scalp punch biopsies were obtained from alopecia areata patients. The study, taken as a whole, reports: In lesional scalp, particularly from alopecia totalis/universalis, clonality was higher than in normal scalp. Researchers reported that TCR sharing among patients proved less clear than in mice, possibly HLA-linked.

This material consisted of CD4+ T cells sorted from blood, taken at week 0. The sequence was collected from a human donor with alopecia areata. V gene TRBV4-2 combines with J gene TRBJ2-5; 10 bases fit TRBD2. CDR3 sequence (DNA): TGTGCCAGCAGCCAAGTAGCGGGGGGCCAAGAGACCCAGTACTTC. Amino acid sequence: CASSQVAGGQETQYF.